The rows below give T cell receptor beta chains drawn from one sample of a study of cytomegalovirus exposure and HLA in healthy donors. Libraries were prepared by immunoSEQ multiplex PCR; TCRdb keeps only in-frame clonotypes and omits some of them. The sample shows tens of thousands of clones, roughly two thirds of them seen only once. The sequenced sample consisted of PBMCs. Receptor source: a woman in her 50s in good health and CMV-seropositive. CDR3s include the opening cysteine and the closing phenylalanine or tryptophan.

V,J,CDR3
TRBV19,TRBJ2-7,CASSPGTGAYEQYF
TRBV7-3,TRBJ1-2,CASSPNGRAGYTF
TRBV9,TRBJ1-6,CASSPNQGGRYNSPLHF
TRBV13,TRBJ2-3,CASSLRQGSDTQYF
TRBV6-4,TRBJ2-1,CASSDGGLSYNEQFF
TRBV13,TRBJ2-1,CASSSPGHSYNEQFF
TRBV10-3,TRBJ1-1,CAIRGQSEAFF
TRBV29-1,TRBJ1-2,CSVDRQLYGYTF
TRBV7-2,TRBJ2-5,CASSLEGVLQETQYF
TRBV30,TRBJ1-1,CAWSVGRETEAFF
TRBV27,TRBJ1-1,CASSNGTGADTEAFF
TRBV9,TRBJ2-5,CASSILDGSGETQYF
TRBV18,TRBJ2-5,CASSPPPGLVATQYF